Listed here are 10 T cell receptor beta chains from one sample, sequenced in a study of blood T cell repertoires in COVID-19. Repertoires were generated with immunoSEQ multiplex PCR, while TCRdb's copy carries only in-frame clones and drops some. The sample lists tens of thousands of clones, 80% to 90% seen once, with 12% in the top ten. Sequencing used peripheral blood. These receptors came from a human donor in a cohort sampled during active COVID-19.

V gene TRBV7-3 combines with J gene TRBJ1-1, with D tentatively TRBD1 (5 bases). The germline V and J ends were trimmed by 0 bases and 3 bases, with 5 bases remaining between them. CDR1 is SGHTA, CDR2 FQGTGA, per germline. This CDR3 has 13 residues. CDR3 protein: CASSLTRDTEAFF. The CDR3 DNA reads TGTGCCAGCAGCTTAACCAGGGACACTGAAGCTTTCTTT. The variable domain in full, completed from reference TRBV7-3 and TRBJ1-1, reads GAGVSQTPSNKVTEKGKYVELRCDPISGHTALYWYRQSLGQGPEFLIYFQGTGAADDSGLPNDRFFAVRPEGSVSTLKIQRTERGDSAVYLCASSLTRDTEAFFGQGTRLTVV.

The CDR3 sequence: CASSLKGAGELFF. CDR3 coding DNA: TGCGCCAGCAGCTTGAAAGGGGCCGGGGAGCTGTTTTTT. The J gene is TRBJ2-2, the V gene TRBV5-1; D might be TRBD1 (5 bases). Trimming pared 1 base from V and 6 bases from J, leaving 7 bases between. This CDR3 is built from 13 residues. CDR1 is SGHRS, CDR2 YFSETQ, per germline.

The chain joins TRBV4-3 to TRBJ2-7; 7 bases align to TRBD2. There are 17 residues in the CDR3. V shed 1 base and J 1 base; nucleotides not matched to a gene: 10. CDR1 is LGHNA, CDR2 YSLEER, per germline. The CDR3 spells CASSQGTGASGSYEQYF. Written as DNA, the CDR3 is TGCGCCAGCAGCCAAGGAACGGGTGCTAGCGGTTCCTACGAGCAGTACTTC.

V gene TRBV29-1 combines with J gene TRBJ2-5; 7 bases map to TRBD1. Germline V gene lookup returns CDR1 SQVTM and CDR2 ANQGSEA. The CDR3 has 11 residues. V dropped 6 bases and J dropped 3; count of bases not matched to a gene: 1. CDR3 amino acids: CSVRGKETQYF. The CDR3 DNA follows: TGCAGCGTCAGGGGGAAAGAGACCCAGTACTTC.

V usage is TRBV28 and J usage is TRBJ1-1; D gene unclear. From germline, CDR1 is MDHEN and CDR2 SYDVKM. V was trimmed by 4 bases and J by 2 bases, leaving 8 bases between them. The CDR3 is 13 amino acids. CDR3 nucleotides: TGTGCCAGCAGTTACGTCAGTAACACTGAAGCTTTCTTT. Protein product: CASSYVSNTEAFF.

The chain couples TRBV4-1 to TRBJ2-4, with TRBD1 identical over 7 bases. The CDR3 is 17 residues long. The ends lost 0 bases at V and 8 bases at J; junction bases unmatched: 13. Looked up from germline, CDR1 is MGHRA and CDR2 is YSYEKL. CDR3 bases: TGCGCCAGCAGCCAAGAAGGAAGACAGGGTTATAAGTACATTCAGTACTTC. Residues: CASSQEGRQGYKYIQYF.

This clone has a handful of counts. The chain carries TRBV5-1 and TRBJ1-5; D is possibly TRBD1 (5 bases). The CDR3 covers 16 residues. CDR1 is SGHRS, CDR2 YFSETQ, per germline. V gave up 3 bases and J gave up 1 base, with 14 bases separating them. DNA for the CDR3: TGCGCCAGCAGCTCGACGGGGGGTTGGAGCAATCAGCCCCAGCATTTT. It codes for CASSSTGGWSNQPQHF. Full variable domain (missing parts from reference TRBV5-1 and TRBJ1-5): KAGVTQTPRYLIKTRGQQVTLSCSPISGHRSVSWYQQTPGQGLQFLFEYFSETQRNKGNFPGRFSGRQFSNSRSEMNVSTLELGDSALYLCASSSTGGWSNQPQHFGDGTRLSIL.

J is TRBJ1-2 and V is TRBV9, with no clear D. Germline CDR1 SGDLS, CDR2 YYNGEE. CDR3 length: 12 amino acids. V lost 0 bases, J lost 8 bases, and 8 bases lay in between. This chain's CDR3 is CASSVAGEGYTF. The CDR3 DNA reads TGTGCCAGCAGCGTAGCCGGAGAGGGCTACACCTTC.

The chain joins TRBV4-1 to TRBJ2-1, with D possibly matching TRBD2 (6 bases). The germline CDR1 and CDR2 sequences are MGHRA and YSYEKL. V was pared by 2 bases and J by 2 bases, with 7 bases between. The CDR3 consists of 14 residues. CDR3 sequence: CASSQPGAYNEQFF. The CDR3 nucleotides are TGCGCCAGCAGCCAACCGGGAGCCTACAATGAGCAGTTCTTC.

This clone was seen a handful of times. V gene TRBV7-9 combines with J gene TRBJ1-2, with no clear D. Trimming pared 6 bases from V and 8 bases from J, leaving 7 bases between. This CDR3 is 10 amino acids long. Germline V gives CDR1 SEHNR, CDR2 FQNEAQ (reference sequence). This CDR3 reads CASRREGYTF. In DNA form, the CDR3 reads TGTGCCAGCAGACGAGAGGGCTACACCTTC.